Listed here is a single T cell receptor (beta chain). Its matching antigen is unknown. The sample has other DNA sequences that encode this CDR3 too. This sample was taken from a study of beta chain features in type 1 diabetes. Study observations and caveats: For patients, the naive, central memory and Treg TCRB repertoires appeared more alike than for healthy donors. Diminished insertions and augmented deletions at VDJ junctions characterized type 1 diabetes patients. It was possible that PCR favored shorter templates, equally so in patients and controls.

TCRB transcripts that were expressed got sequenced, as all of the isolated RNA had been reverse transcribed. Here immunoSEQ multiplex PCR was the method, and the copy in TCRdb shows in-frame clones only, minus some. The table lists 400,000 to 450,000 clones, approximately 15% of them singletons. Trimming took 0 bases from V and 1 from J, leaving 11 bases between them. Germline CDR1 SGDLS, CDR2 YYNGEE. This CDR3 comprises 16 residues. This rearrangement joins TRBV9 to TRBJ2-1, with D perhaps TRBD2 (6 bases). The sequenced sample consisted of naive CD4+ T cells from blood. This clonotype originated in a young man in good health. CDR3 DNA: TGTGCCAGCAGCGTAGGCGCGGGATCTTCCTACAATGAGCAGTTCTTC. It yields the protein CASSVGAGSSYNEQFF.